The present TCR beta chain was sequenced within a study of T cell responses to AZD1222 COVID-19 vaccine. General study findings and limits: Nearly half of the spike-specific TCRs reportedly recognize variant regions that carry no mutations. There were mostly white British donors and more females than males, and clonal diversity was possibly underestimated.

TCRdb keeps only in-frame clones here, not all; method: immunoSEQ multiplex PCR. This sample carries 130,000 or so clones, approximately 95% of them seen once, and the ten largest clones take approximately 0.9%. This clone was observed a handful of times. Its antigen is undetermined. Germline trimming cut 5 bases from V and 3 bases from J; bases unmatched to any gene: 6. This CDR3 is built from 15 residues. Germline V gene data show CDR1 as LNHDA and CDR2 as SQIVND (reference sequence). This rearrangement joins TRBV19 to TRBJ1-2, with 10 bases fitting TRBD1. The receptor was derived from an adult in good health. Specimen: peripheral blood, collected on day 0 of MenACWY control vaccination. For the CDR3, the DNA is TGTGCCAGTAGTCCTGGACAGGGGGTAGACTATGGCTACACCTTC. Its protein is CASSPGQGVDYGYTF.